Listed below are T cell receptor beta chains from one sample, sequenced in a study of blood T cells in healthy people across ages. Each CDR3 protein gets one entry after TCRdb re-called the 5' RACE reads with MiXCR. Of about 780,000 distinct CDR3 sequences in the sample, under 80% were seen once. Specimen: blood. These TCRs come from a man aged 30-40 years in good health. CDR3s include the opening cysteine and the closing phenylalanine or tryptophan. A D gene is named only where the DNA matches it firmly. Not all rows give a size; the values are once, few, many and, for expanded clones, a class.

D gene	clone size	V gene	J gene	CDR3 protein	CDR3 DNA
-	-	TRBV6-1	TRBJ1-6	CASSLDRFNSPLHF	TGTGCCAGCAGTCTAGACAGGTTTAATTCACCCCTCCACTTT
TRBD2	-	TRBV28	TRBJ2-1	CASSHGHERGANEQFF	TGTGCCAGCAGCCACGGACATGAGCGGGGGGCGAATGAGCAGTTCTTC
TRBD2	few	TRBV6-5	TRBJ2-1	CASSPGGYSYNEQFF	TGTGCCAGCAGCCCCGGGGGGTATTCCTACAATGAGCAGTTCTTC
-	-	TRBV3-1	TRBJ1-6	CASSQDLGPTRAYNSPLHF	TGTGCCAGCAGCCAAGATCTGGGGCCCACTCGGGCCTATAATTCACCCCTCCACTTT
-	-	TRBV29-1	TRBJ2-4	CSVVEEIQYF	TGCAGCGTTGTGGAGGAGATTCAGTACTTC
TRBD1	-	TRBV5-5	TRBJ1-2	CASSSQGVRGGYTF	TGTGCCAGCAGCTCACAGGGGGTCCGGGGTGGCTACACCTTC
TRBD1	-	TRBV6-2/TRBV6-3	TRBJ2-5	CASSRAGGLYVQYF	TGTGCCAGCAGTCGCGCAGGGGGTCTCTACGTGCAGTACTTC
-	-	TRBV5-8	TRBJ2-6	CASSLYLSSGANVLTF	TGTGCCAGCAGCTTGTACTTAAGCTCTGGGGCCAACGTCCTGACTTTC
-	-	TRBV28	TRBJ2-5	CASSLSASIDRGEGVGETQYF	TGTGCCAGCAGTTTATCTGCGTCGATTGACAGAGGGGAAGGGGTAGGAGAGACCCAGTACTTC
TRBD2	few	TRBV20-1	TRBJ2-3	CSVAQDYSGYDVGTQYF	TGCAGTGTCGCCCAGGACTATAGCGGGTATGATGTGGGAACGCAGTATTTT
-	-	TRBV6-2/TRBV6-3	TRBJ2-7	CASSTGLTGGEQYF	TGTGCCAGCAGTACAGGGCTCACCGGAGGCGAGCAGTACTTC
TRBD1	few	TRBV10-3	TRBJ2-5	CAISDRVVETQYF	TGTGCCATCTCGGACAGGGTAGTCGAGACCCAGTACTTC
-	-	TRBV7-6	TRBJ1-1	CASSQAENTEAFF	TGTGCCAGCAGCCAGGCGGAGAACACTGAAGCTTTCTTT
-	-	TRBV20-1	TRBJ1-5	CSARRTSQRNQPQHF	TGCAGTGCTAGAAGGACAAGTCAGAGAAATCAGCCCCAGCATTTT
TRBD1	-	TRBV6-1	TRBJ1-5	CASSEGTGTVSQPQHF	TGTGCCAGCAGTGAAGGGACAGGTACTGTTAGTCAGCCCCAGCATTTT
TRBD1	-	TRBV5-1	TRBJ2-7	CASSQTGQNEQYF	TGCGCCAGCAGCCAGACAGGGCAAAACGAGCAGTACTTC
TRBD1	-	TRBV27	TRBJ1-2	CASSLLGDRGGYTF	TGTGCCAGCAGTTTATTAGGGGACAGGGGCGGCTACACCTTC
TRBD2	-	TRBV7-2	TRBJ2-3	CASSIPAGEPTDTQYF	TGTGCCAGCAGCATCCCAGCGGGGGAGCCCACAGATACGCAGTATTTT
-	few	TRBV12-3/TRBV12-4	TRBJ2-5	CASSLSGQPGETQYF	TGTGCCAGCAGTTTAAGTGGGCAGCCGGGGGAGACCCAGTACTTC
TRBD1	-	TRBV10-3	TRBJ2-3	CAIRGQGRRQDTQYF	TGTGCCATCAGAGGACAGGGAAGGCGTCAAGATACGCAGTATTTT
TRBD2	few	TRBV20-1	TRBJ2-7	CSARDVGGTYYEQYF	TGCAGTGCTAGAGATGTGGGGGGGACTTATTACGAGCAGTACTTC
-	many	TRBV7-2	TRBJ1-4	CASSPDTGNEKLFF	TGTGCCAGCAGCCCCGACACCGGGAACGAAAAACTGTTTTTT
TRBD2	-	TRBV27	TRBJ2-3	CASGAGVPDTQYF	TGTGCCTCCGGGGCGGGGGTTCCAGATACGCAGTATTTT
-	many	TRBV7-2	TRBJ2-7	CASSLNLGWGEQYF	TGTGCCAGCAGCTTAAACCTGGGGTGGGGGGAGCAGTACTTC
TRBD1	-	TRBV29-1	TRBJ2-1	CSVVSPGQGAYNEQFF	TGCAGCGTTGTAAGCCCGGGACAGGGGGCTTACAATGAGCAGTTCTTC
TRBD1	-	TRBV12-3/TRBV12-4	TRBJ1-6	CASINSGTVPLGPLHF	TGTGCCAGCATTAACTCCGGGACAGTGCCTTTAGGACCCCTCCACTTT
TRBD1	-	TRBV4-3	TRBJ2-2	CASSQGGQAPTGELFF	TGCGCCAGCAGCCAAGGCGGACAGGCACCAACCGGGGAGCTGTTTTTT
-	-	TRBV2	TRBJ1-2	CASRDWGGNYGYTF	TGTGCCAGCAGGGACTGGGGGGGTAACTATGGCTACACCTTC
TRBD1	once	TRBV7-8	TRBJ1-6	CASSSAGTVNSPLHF	TGTGCCAGCAGCTCGGCGGGGACAGTTAATTCACCCCTCCACTTT
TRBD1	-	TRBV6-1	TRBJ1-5	CASSTGVVSNQPQHF	TGTGCCAGCAGTACAGGGGTGGTAAGCAATCAGCCCCAGCATTTT
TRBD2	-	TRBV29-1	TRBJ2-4	CSVVAGGPSNIQYF	TGCAGCGTAGTAGCGGGGGGGCCGTCAAACATTCAGTACTTC
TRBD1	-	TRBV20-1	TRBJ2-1	CSASKGAEQFF	TGCAGTGCTAGCAAGGGGGCGGAGCAGTTCTTC
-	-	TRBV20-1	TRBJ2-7	CSGGDGSYEQYF	TGCAGTGGGGGGGACGGTTCCTACGAGCAGTACTTC
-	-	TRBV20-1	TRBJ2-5	CSAGTGPAEETQYF	TGCAGTGCCGGTACGGGACCAGCAGAAGAGACCCAGTACTTC
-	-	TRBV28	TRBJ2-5	CASSLTALEQYF	TGTGCCAGCAGTTTGACGGCCTTGGAGCAGTACTTC
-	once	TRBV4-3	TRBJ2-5	CASSQGQGRGSGETQYF	TGCGCCAGCAGCCAAGGGCAGGGGAGGGGGAGTGGAGAGACCCAGTACTTC
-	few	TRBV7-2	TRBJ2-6	CASSLFSDSAWSGANVLTF	TGTGCCAGCAGCTTATTTTCCGACAGCGCCTGGTCTGGGGCCAACGTCCTGACTTTC
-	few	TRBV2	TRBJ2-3	CASSEGRIRRSPDTQYF	TGTGCCAGCAGTGAAGGCAGGATCCGAAGATCCCCAGATACGCAGTATTTT
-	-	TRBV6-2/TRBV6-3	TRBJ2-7	CASTKDGRYEQYF	TGTGCCTCAACTAAGGACGGACGTTACGAGCAGTACTTC
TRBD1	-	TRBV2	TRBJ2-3	CASSEGTGTSTDTQYF	TGTGCCAGCAGTGAGGGGACAGGTACTAGCACAGATACGCAGTATTTT
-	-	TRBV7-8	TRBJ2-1	CASSLVPQEQFF	TGTGCCAGCAGCTTAGTTCCCCAGGAGCAGTTCTTC
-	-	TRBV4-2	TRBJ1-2	CASSQDSMGHVYGYTF	TGTGCCAGCAGCCAAGATTCAATGGGACACGTCTATGGCTACACCTTC
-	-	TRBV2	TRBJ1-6	CASRQGLADSPLHF	TGTGCCAGCAGGCAGGGATTAGCGGATTCACCCCTCCACTTT